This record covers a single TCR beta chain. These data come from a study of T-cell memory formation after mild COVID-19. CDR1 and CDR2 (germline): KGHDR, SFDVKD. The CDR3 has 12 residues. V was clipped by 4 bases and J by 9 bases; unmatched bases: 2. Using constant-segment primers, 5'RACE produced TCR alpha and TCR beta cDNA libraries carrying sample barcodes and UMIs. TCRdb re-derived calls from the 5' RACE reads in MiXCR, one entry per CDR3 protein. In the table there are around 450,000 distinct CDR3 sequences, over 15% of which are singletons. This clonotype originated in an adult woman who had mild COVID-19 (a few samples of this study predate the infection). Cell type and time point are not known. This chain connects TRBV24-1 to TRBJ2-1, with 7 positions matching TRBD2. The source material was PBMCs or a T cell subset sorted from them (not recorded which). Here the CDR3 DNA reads TGTGCCACCAGTGAATTAGCGGGTGAGCAGTTCTTC. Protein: CATSELAGEQFF.